The 3 T cell receptor beta chains listed next were all sequenced from one sample in a study of blood T cell repertoires in COVID-19. Generated by immunoSEQ multiplex PCR, the TCRdb table keeps only in-frame clones and is missing some. The table lists 200,000 to 300,000 clones, approximately 84% of them singletons. Sequencing used peripheral blood. These receptor sequences come from a middle-aged man with acute or convalescent COVID-19.

The V and J genes are TRBV7-6 and TRBJ1-1, with D perhaps matching TRBD1 (6 bases). The CDR3 is 16 amino acids. The V end was cut by 3 bases, the J end by 7 bases, with 21 bases between. In germline, CDR1 is SGHVS, CDR2 FNYEAQ. CDR3 sequence: CASSFGQSGGDDEAFF. CDR3 DNA: TGTGCCAGCAGCTTTGGACAGTCGGGAGGGGATGATGAAGCTTTCTTT. Filled out from reference TRBV7-6 and TRBJ1-1, the complete variable domain reads GAGVSQSPRYKVTKRGQDVALRCDPISGHVSLYWYRQALGQGPEFLTYFNYEAQQDKSGLPNDRFSAERPEGSISTLTIQRTEQRDSAMYRCASSFGQSGGDDEAFFGQGTRLTVV.

The chain uses TRBV14 and TRBJ1-6; D not certain. Germline CDR1 SGHDN, CDR2 FVKESK. Trimming pared 1 base from V and 12 bases from J, leaving 7 bases between. The CDR3 length is 12 residues. The CDR3 DNA sequence: TGTGCCAGCAGCCAAGGCCCAGAACCCCTCCACTTT. This translates into CASSQGPEPLHF. The complete variable domain, with remaining parts taken from reference TRBV14 and TRBJ1-6, reads EAGVTQFPSHSVIEKGQTVTLRCDPISGHDNLYWYRRVMGKEIKFLLHFVKESKQDESGMPNNRFLAERTGGTYSTLKVQPAELEDSGVYFCASSQGPEPLHFGNGTRLTVT.

J is TRBJ1-2 and V is TRBV19, with D possibly matching TRBD1 (5 bases). V was shortened by 9 bases and J by 3 bases, with 14 bases between the two germline ends. The germline gives CDR1 LNHDA, CDR2 SQIVND (reference sequence). The CDR3 has 13 residues. The CDR3 loop is CASSKGLDYGYTF. The DNA of the CDR3 is TGTGCCAGCTCAAAGGGGTTGGACTATGGCTACACCTTC. Together with reference TRBV19 and TRBJ1-2, the CDR3 gives the full variable domain: DGGITQSPKYLFRKEGQNVTLSCEQNLNHDAMYWYRQDPGQGLRLIYYSQIVNDFQKGDIAEGYSVSREKKESFPLTVTSAQKNPTAFYLCASSKGLDYGYTFGSGTRLTVV.